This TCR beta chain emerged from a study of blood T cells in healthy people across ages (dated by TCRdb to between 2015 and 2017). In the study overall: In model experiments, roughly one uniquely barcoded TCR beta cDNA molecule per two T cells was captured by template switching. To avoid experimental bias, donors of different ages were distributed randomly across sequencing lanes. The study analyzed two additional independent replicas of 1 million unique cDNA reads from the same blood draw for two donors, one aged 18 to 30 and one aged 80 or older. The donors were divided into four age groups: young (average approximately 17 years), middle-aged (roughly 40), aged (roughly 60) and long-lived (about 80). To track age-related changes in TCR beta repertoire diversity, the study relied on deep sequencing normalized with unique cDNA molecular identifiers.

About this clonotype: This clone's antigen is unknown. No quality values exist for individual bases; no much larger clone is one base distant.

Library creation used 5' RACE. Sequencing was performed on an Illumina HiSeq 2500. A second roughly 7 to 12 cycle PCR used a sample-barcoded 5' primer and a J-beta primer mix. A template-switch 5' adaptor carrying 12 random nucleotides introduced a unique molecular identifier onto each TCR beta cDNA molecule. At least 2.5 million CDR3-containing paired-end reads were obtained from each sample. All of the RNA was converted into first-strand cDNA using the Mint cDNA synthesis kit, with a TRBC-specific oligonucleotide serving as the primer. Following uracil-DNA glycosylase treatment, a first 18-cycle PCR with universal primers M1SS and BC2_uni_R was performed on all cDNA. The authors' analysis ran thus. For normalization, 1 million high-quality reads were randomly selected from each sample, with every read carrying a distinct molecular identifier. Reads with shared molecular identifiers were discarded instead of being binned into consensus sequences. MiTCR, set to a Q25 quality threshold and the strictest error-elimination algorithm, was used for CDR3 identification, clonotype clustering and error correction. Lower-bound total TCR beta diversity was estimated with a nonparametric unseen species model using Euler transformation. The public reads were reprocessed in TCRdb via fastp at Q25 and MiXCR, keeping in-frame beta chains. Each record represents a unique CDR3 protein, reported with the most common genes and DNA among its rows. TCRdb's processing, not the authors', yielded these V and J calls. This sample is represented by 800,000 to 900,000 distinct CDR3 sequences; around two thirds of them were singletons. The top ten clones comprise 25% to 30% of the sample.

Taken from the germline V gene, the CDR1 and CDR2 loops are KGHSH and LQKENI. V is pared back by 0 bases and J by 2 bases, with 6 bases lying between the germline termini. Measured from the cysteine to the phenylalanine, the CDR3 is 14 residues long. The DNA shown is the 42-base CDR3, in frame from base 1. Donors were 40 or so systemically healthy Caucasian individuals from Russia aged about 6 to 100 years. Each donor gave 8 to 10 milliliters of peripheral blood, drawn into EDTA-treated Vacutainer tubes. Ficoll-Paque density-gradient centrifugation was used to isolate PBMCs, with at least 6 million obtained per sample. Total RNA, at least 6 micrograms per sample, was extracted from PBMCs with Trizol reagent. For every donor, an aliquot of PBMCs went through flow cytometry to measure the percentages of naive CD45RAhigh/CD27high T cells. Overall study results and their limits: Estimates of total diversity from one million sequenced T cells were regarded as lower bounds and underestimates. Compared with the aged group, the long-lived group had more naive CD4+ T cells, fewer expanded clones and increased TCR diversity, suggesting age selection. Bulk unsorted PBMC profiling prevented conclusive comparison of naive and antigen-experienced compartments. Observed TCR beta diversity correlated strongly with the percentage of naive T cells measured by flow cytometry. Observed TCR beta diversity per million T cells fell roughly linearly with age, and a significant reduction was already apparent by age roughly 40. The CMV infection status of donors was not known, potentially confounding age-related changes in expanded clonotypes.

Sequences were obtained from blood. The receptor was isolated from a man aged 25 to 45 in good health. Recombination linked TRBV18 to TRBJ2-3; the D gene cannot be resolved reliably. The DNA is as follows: TGTGCCAGCTCACCACCGACGTACACAGATACGCAGTATTTT. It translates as CASSPPTYTDTQYF.